The entry below describes one T cell receptor beta chain. The data originate from a study of shared clonotypes between healthy human individuals. The J segment lost 2 bases and the V segment lost 8 bases, leaving 9 bases of the junction unmatched. The germline gives CDR1 SNHLY, CDR2 FYNNEI. CDR3 length: 14 amino acids. CD45RO-negative CD8 cells positively selected for CCR7 made up the naive population, which excluded terminally differentiated effector memory CD45RA+ cells. Measured with immunoSEQ multiplex PCR; TCRdb has only the in-frame clones, and not every one. The profile covers roughly 2,000,000 clones, with less than 95% appearing a single time and 1% to 1.5% taken by the ten largest.

This chain links TRBV2 with TRBJ2-7; TRBD1 matches 7 bases. The sequence came from a man between 18 and 35 years old in good health. The source material was naive CD8+ T cells sorted from blood. Written as DNA, the CDR3 is TGTGCCAGCCTTTCAGGGACAGAGACCTACGAGCAGTACTTC. This encodes CASLSGTETYEQYF.